Listed below are T cell receptor beta chains from one sample, sequenced in a study of early T cells in non-severe SARS-CoV-2 infection. TCRdb re-analysed the 5' RACE reads in MiXCR, keeping a single row per CDR3 protein. The sample lists tens of thousands of distinct CDR3 sequences, about 12% seen once, with around 7% in the top ten. Material for sequencing was whole blood. The source of these receptors is an adult who was a healthcare worker with PCR-confirmed SARS-CoV-2 infection or an uninfected control (not recorded which). CDR3s include the opening cysteine and the closing phenylalanine or tryptophan. D genes are given only for firm matches.

NA	TRBV5-4	TRBJ1-1	CASSHPARGAEAFF
TRBD2	TRBV20-1	TRBJ2-3	CSAPRTSGRSDTQYF
NA	TRBV5-5	TRBJ2-1	CASSPGGQYNEQFF
NA	TRBV6-5	TRBJ1-1	CASAGVTEAFF
NA	TRBV6-1	TRBJ1-2	CASSVVQLIYGYTF
NA	TRBV10-3	TRBJ2-4	CAISENSQGGSAKNIQYF
NA	TRBV28	TRBJ1-1	CASSSQPDRNTEAFF
TRBD1	TRBV10-3	TRBJ2-2	CAIGGRQGGTGELFF
NA	TRBV4-3	TRBJ2-1	CASSQDWALRAYNEQFF
TRBD2	TRBV13	TRBJ2-1	CASSPTIQTSGTYNEQFF
NA	TRBV10-3	TRBJ1-2	CAIRVTGGGYGYTF
TRBD2	TRBV3-1	TRBJ2-2	CASSQGLAGMNTGELFF
TRBD2	TRBV11-3	TRBJ2-3	CASSFGLADNTDTQYF